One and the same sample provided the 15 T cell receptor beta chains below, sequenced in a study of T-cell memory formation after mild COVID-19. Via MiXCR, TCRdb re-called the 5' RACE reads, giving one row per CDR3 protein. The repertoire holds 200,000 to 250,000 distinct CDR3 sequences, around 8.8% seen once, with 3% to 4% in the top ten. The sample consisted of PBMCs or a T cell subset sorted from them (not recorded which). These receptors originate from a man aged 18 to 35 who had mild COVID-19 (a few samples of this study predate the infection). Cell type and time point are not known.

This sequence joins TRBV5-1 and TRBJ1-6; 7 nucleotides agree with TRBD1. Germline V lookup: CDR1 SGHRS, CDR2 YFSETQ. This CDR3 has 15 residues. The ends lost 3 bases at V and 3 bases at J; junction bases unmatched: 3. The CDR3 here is CASSWRDSYNSPLHF. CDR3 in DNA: TGCGCCAGCAGCTGGAGGGACAGCTATAATTCACCCCTCCACTTT.

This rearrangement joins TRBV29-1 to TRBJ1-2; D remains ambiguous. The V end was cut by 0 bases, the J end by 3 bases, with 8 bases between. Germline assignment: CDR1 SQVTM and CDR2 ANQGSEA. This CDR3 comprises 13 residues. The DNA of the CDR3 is TGCAGCGTTGAAGAGTCAACGGACTATGGCTACACCTTC. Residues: CSVEESTDYGYTF.

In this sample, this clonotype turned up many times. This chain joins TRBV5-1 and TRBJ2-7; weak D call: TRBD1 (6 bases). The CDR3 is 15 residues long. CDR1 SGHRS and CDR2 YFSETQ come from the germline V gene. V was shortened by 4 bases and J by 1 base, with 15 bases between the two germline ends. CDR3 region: CASSGTGLKSYEQYF. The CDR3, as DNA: TGCGCCAGCAGCGGAACAGGGTTGAAGTCCTACGAGCAGTACTTC.

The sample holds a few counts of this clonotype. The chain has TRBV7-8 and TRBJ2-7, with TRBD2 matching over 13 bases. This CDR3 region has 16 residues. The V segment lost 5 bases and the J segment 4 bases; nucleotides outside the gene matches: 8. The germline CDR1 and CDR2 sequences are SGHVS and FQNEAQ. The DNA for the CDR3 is TGTGCCAGCAGCGTAGGACCGGGACTAGCGGGGTACGAGCAGTACTTC. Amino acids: CASSVGPGLAGYEQYF. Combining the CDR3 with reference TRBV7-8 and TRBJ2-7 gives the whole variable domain GAGVSQSPRYKVAKRGQDVALRCDPISGHVSLFWYQQALGQGPEFLTYFQNEAQLDKSGLPSDRFFAERPEGSVSTLKIQRTQQEDSAVYLCASSVGPGLAGYEQYFGPGTRLTVT.

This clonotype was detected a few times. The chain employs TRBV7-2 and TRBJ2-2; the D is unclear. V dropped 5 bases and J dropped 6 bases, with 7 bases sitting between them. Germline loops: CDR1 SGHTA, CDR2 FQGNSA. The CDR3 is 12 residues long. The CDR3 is CASSPRSGELFF. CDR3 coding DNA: TGTGCCAGCAGCCCTCGGTCCGGGGAGCTGTTTTTT.

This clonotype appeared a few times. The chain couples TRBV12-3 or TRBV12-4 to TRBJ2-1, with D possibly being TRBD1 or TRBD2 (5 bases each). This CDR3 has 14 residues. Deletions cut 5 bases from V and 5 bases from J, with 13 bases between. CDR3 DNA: TGTGCCAGCAGTGGGTGGGACGGCCACAATGAGCAGTTCTTC. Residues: CASSGWDGHNEQFF.

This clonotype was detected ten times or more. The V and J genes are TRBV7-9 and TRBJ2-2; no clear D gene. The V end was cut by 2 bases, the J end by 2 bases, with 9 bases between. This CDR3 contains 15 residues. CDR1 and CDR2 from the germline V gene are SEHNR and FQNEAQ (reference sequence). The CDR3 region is CASSLIRSNTGELFF. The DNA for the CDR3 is TGTGCCAGCAGCTTAATCAGGAGTAACACCGGGGAGCTGTTTTTT.

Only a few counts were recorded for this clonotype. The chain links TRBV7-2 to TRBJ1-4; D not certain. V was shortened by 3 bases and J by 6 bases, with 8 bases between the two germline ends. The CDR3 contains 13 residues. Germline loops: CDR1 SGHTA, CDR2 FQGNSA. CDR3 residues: CASSFNRYEKLFF. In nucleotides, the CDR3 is TGTGCCAGCAGCTTTAACCGTTATGAAAAACTGTTTTTT. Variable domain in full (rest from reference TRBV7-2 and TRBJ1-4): GAGVSQSPSNKVTEKGKDVELRCDPISGHTALYWYRQSLGQGLEFLIYFQGNSAPDKSGLPSDRFSAERTGGSVSTLTIQRTQQEDSAVYLCASSFNRYEKLFFGSGTQLSVL.

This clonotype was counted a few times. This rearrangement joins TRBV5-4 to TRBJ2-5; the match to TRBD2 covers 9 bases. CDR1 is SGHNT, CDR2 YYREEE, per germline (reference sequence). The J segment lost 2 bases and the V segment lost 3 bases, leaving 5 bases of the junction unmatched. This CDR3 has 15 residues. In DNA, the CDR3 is TGTGCCAGCAGCTCTCCTAGCGGGGTTCAAGAGACCCAGTACTTC. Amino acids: CASSSPSGVQETQYF.

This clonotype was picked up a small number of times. The CDR3 DNA is TGTGCCAGCAGTTTAGCCCCCGGCTACACCTTC. Amino acid sequence: CASSLAPGYTF. The rearrangement uses TRBV12-3 or TRBV12-4 and TRBJ1-2; D remains ambiguous. V was pared by 0 bases and J by 8 bases, with 4 bases between. The CDR3 is made up of 11 amino acids.

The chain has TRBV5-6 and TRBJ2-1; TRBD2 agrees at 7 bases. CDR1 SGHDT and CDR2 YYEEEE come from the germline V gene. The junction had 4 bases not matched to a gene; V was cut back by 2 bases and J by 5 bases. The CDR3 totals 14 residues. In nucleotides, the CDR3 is TGTGCCAGCAGCTTAGCGGGGCGAGACAATGAGCAGTTCTTC. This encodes CASSLAGRDNEQFF. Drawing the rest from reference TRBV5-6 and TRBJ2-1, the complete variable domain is DAGVTQSPTHLIKTRGQQVTLRCSPKSGHDTVSWYQQALGQGPQFIFQYYEEEERQRGNFPDRFSGHQFPNYSSELNVNALLLGDSALYLCASSLAGRDNEQFFGPGTRLTVL.

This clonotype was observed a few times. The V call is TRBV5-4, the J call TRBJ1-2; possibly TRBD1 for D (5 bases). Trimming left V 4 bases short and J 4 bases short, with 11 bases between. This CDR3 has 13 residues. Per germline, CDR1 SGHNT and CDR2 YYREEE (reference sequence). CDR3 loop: CASSASRAYGYTF. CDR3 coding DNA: TGTGCCAGCAGCGCTTCCAGGGCCTATGGCTACACCTTC.

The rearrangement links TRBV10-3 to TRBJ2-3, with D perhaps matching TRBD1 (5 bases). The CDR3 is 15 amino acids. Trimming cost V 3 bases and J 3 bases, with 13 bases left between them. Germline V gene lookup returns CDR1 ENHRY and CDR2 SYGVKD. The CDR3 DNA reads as TGTGCCATCAGTGACCGTGACAGAGGTACAGATACGCAGTATTTT. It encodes CAISDRDRGTDTQYF.

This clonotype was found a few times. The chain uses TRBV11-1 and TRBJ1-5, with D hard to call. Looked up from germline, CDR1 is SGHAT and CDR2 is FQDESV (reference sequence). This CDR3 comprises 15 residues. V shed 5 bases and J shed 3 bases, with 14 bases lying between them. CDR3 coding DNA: TGTGCCAGCAGCGCCGGACCTGACTCCAATCAGCCCCAGCATTTT. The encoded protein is CASSAGPDSNQPQHF.

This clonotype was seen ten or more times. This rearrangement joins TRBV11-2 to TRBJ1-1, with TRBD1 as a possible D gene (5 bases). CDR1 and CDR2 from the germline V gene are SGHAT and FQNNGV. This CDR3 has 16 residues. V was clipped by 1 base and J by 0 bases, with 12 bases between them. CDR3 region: CASSLGLGGMNTEAFF. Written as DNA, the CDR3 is TGTGCCAGCAGCTTAGGTCTGGGGGGAATGAACACTGAAGCTTTCTTT.